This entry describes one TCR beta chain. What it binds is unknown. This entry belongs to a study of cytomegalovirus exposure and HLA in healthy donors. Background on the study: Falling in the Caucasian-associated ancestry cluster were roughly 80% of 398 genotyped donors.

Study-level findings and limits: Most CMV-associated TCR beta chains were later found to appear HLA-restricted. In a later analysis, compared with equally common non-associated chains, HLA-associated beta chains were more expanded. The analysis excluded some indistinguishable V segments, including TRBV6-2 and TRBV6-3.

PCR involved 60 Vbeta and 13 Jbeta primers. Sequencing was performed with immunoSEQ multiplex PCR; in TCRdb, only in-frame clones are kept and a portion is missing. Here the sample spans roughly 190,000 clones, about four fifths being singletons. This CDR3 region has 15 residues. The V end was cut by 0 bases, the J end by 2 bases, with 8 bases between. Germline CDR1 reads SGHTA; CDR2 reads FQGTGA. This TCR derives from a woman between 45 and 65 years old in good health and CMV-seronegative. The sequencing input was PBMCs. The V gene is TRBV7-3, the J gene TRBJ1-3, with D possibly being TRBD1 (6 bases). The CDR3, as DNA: TGTGCCAGCAGCTTAACAGGGGGAGCTGGAAACACCATATATTTT. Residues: CASSLTGGAGNTIYF.